This is a list of T cell receptor beta chains from one sample in a study of blood T cell repertoires in COVID-19. TCRdb's table, derived via immunoSEQ multiplex PCR, lists solely in-frame clones and lacks some. Here the sample spans roughly 500,000 clones, 75% to 90% being singletons. Sequenced input: peripheral blood. The receptors were sampled from a man between 18 and 35 years old with COVID-19, enrolled during active disease. The CDR3 runs from the conserved cysteine through the conserved F or W. A D gene is named only where the DNA matches it firmly. Where a row states a size, it is once, few, many or the class of an expanded clone; other rows omit it.

v_call	clone_size	j_call	d_call	cdr3_nt	cdr3_aa
TRBV2	.	TRBJ1-4	.	TGTGCCAGCACCGACAGGTCAACTAATGAAAAACTGTTTTTT	CASTDRSTNEKLFF
TRBV27	.	TRBJ2-4	TRBD1	TGTGCCAGCAGTCCCCCCGACAGGGTTGGAATTCAGTACTTC	CASSPPDRVGIQYF
TRBV7-6	.	TRBJ2-1	.	TGTGCCAGCAGCGCGACTCAGGGTCCCTCCTACAATGAGCAGTTCTTC	CASSATQGPSYNEQFF
TRBV3-1/TRBV3-2	.	TRBJ2-3	TRBD1	TGTGCCAGCAGCCGCCGACAGGGATTAGATACGCAGTATTTT	CASSRRQGLDTQYF
TRBV7-7	.	TRBJ2-2	.	TGTGCTAGCAGTCAAAACCGGGGCGGGGAGCTGTTTTTT	CASSQNRGGELFF
TRBV6-5	.	TRBJ2-7	TRBD2	TGTGCCAGCAACTCGGGACTAGCGGGCTACGAGCAGTACTTC	CASNSGLAGYEQYF
TRBV5-4	.	TRBJ2-5	TRBD2	TGTGCCAGCAGCCGTAGCGGGGGGGAAGAGACCCAGTACTTC	CASSRSGGEETQYF
TRBV20-1	.	TRBJ2-3	.	TGCAGTGCTAGTGTGAGGAGCACAGATACGCAGTATTTT	CSASVRSTDTQYF
TRBV19	.	TRBJ2-3	.	TGTGCCAGTATACGGCGGTTTAGCACAGATACGCAGTATTTT	CASIRRFSTDTQYF
TRBV18	.	TRBJ1-1	TRBD1	TGTGCCAGCTCACCATGGGGCAGGGGGATGAACACTGAAGCTTTCTTT	CASSPWGRGMNTEAFF
TRBV18	.	TRBJ2-7	.	TGTGCCAGCTCAATCGGGAACCACTACGAGCAGTACTTC	CASSIGNHYEQYF
TRBV5-1	.	TRBJ2-2	TRBD1	TGCGCCAGCAGCCCTCCTCGGACAGGCGGAACCGGGGAGCTGTTTTTT	CASSPPRTGGTGELFF
TRBV20-1	few	TRBJ1-3	.	TGCAGTGCTAGAGCGGGAAACACCATATATTTT	CSARAGNTIYF
TRBV11-3	.	TRBJ2-2	TRBD1	TGTGCCAGCAGCTCCCGGACAGGGGCGGGGACCGGGGAGCTGTTTTTT	CASSSRTGAGTGELFF
TRBV4-1	.	TRBJ2-3	.	TGCGCCAGCAGCCAAGATGGGTCGGGGGAGACAGATACGCAGTATTTT	CASSQDGSGETDTQYF
TRBV30	.	TRBJ1-5	.	TGTGCCTGGAGTTGGGGAGGGACCCCCAATCAGCCCCAGCATTTT	CAWSWGGTPNQPQHF
TRBV30	.	TRBJ2-3	.	TGTGCCTGGTCCCCCAGGCTTAACGTCAGAGATGAGGGTACGCAGTATTTT	CAWSPRLNVRDEGTQYF
TRBV7-2	.	TRBJ2-2	.	TGTGCCAGCAGGGTTCTAGCGTTCACCGGGGAGCTGTTTTTT	CASRVLAFTGELFF
TRBV15	.	TRBJ2-1	TRBD2	TGTGCCACCAGCCGATTAGCGGGGGGGCAGAATGAGCAGTTCTTC	CATSRLAGGQNEQFF
TRBV13	.	TRBJ2-7	TRBD2	TGTGCCAGCAGCCCCCCTGGGACTAGCGGGATAAGGGAGCAGTACTTC	CASSPPGTSGIREQYF
TRBV27	few	TRBJ2-2	.	TGTGCCAGCAGTTTATATGGGCAGTTGAACACCGGGGAGCTGTTTTTT	CASSLYGQLNTGELFF
TRBV10-3	.	TRBJ2-3	TRBD2	TGTGCCATCGGGCCCAGCGGGACCCAGACAGATACGCAGTATTTT	CAIGPSGTQTDTQYF
TRBV15	.	TRBJ2-5	.	TGTGCCACCAGCAGTCGAGGGGACTCTTGGGACGGCCAGTACTTC	CATSSRGDSWDGQYF
TRBV5-6	once	TRBJ1-5	.	TGTGCCAGCAGCTTAGGGGCAAGCCAGCCCCAGCATTTT	CASSLGASQPQHF
TRBV6-5	.	TRBJ2-2	.	TGTGCCAGCAGCATGCGGGGAAGCACCGGGGAGCTGTTTTTT	CASSMRGSTGELFF
TRBV5-6	.	TRBJ1-5	.	TGTGCCAGCAGCTTGGGACAGCTCCCTCAGCCCCAGCATTTT	CASSLGQLPQPQHF
TRBV27	.	TRBJ2-7	TRBD1	TGTGCCAGCAGTTTATGGGACAGCCCGTCGGCGCAGTACTTC	CASSLWDSPSAQYF
TRBV7-9	.	TRBJ2-5	.	TGTGCCAGCAACTCAGGGGTAGGCCAAGAGACCCAGTACTTC	CASNSGVGQETQYF
TRBV19	once	TRBJ1-4	.	TGTGCCAGTAGCTCAACAGGGTTGCTCTACCTGCATGAAAAACTGTTTTTT	CASSSTGLLYLHEKLFF
TRBV5-1	.	TRBJ2-2	TRBD2	TGCGCCAGCAGCTTCAGCGGGAGAGATACCGGGGAGCTGTTTTTT	CASSFSGRDTGELFF